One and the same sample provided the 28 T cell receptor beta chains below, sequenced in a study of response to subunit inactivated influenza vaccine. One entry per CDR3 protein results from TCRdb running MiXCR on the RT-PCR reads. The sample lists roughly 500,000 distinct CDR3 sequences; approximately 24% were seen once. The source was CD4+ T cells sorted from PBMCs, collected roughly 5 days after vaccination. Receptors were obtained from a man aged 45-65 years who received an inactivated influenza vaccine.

For the CDR3, the DNA is TGTGCCTGGTCCAGCCTGAGGGGTGGCCAAGAGACCCAGTACTTC. It encodes CAWSSLRGGQETQYF. The rearrangement joins TRBV30 to TRBJ2-5, with D possibly called TRBD1 or TRBD2 (5 bases each). V lost 5 bases to trimming and J lost 1 base, with 17 bases between them. Germline assignment: CDR1 GTSNPN and CDR2 SVGIG (reference sequence). CDR3 length: 15 residues. Full variable domain (outside the CDR3, taken from reference TRBV30 and TRBJ2-5): SQTIHQWPATLVQPVGSPLSLECTVEGTSNPNLYWYRQAAGRGLQLLFYSVGIGQISSEVPQNLSASRPQDRQFILSSKKLLLSDSGFYLCAWSSLRGGQETQYFGPGTRLLVL.

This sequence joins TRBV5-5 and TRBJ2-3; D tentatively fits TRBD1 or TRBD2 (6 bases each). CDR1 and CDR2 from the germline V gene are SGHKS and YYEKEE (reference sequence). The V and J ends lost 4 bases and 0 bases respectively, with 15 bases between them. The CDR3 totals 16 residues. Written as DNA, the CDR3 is TGTGCCAGCAGCCCCGGCGGGACACGGAGCACAGATACGCAGTATTTT. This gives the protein CASSPGGTRSTDTQYF.

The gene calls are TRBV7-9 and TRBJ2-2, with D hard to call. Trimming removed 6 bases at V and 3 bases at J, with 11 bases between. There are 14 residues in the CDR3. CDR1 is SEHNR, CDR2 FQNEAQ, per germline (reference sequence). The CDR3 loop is CASRPGGDTGELFF. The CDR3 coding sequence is TGTGCCAGCAGACCGGGTGGCGACACCGGGGAGCTGTTTTTT.

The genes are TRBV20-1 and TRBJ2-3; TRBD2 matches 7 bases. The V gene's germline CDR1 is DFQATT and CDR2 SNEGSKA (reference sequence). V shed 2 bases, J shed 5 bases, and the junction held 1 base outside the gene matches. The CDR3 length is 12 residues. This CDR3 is CSARSSGDTQYF. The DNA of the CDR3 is TGCAGTGCTAGATCTAGCGGAGATACGCAGTATTTT.

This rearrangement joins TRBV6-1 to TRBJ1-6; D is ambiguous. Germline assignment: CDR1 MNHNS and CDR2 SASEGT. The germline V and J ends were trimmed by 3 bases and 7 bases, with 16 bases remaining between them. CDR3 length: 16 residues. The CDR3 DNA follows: TGTGCCAGCAGTGATTACTGGCAGGACGTAAATTCACCCCTCCACTTT. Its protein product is CASSDYWQDVNSPLHF.

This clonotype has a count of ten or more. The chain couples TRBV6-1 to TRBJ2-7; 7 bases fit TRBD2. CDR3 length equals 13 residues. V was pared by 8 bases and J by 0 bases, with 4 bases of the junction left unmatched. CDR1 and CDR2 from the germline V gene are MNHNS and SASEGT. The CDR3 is CASEGGSSYEQYF. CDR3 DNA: TGTGCCAGCGAAGGCGGGAGCTCCTACGAGCAGTACTTC.

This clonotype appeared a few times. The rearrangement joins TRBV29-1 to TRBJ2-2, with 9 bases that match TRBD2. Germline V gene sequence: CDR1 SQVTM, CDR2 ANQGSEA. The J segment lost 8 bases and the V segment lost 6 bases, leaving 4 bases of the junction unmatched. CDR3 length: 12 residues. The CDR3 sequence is CSVSSGRGELFF. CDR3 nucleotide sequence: TGCAGCGTCTCGAGCGGGAGGGGGGAGCTGTTTTTT.

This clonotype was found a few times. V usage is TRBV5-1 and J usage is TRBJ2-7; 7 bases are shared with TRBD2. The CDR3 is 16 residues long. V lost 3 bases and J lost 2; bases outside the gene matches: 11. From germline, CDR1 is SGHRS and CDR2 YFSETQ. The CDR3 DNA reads TGCGCCAGCAGCTCAGCGGGGCTAGCTGTGACCTACGAGCAGTACTTC. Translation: CASSSAGLAVTYEQYF.

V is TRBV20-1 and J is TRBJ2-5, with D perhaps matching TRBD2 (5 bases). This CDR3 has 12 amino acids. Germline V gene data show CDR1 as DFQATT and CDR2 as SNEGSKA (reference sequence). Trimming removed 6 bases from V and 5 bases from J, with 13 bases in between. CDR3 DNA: TGCAGTGCCAGACGATCGGGGGAGACCCAGTACTTC. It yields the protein CSARRSGETQYF.

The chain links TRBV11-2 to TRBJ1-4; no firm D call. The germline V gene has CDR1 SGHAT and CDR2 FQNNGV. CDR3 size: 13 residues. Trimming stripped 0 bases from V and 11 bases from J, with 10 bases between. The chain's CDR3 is CASSLDRRGKLFF. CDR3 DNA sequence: TGTGCCAGCAGCTTAGATCGACGAGGCAAACTGTTTTTT. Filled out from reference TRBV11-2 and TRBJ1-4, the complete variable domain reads EAGVAQSPRYKIIEKRQSVAFWCNPISGHATLYWYQQILGQGPKLLIQFQNNGVVDDSQLPKDRFSAERLKGVDSTLKIQPAKLEDSAVYLCASSLDRRGKLFFGSGTQLSVL.

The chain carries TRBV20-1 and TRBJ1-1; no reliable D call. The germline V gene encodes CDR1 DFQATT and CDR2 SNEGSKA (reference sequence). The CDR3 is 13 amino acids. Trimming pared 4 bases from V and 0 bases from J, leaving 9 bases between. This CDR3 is CSATRNMNTEAFF. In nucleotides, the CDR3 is TGCAGTGCTACTAGGAATATGAACACTGAAGCTTTCTTT.

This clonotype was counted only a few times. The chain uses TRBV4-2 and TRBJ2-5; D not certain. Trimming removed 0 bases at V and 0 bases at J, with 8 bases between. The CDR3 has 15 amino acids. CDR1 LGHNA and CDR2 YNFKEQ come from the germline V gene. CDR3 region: CASSQEAPYQETQYF. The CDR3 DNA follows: TGTGCCAGCAGCCAAGAGGCACCGTACCAAGAGACCCAGTACTTC.

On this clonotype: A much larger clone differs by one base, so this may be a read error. CDR3 DNA sequence: TGTGCCAGCAGTTTCGGGGACACTGAAGCTTTCTTT. This gives the protein CASSFGDTEAFF. The V call is TRBV12-3 or TRBV12-4, the J call TRBJ1-1; D call uncertain. V was trimmed by 3 bases and J by 3 bases, leaving 5 bases between them. The CDR3 consists of 12 residues.

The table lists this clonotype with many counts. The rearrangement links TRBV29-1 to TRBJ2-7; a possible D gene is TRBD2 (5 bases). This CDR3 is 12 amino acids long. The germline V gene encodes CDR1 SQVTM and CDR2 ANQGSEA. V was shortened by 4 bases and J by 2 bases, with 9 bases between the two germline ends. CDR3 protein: CSVVTGTYEQYF. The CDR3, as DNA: TGCAGCGTTGTGACGGGAACCTACGAGCAGTACTTC.

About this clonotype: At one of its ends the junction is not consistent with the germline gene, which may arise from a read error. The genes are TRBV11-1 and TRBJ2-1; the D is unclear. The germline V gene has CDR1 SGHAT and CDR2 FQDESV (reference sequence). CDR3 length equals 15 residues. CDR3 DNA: TGTGCCAGCAGCTTAGCCCAACTCCGGACGGGCCCTGCAGTTTTC. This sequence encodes CASSLAQLRTGPAVF.

Here the CDR3 reads CASNPTGSSYNEQFF. The CDR3 nucleotides are TGTGCCAGCAACCCGACAGGGAGCTCCTACAATGAGCAGTTCTTC. J is TRBJ2-1 and V is TRBV6-2 or TRBV6-3, with 7 bases aligning to TRBD1. The V and J ends lost 7 bases and 0 bases, in that order; junction bases with no gene match: 6. This CDR3 contains 15 residues. CDR1 is MNHEY, CDR2 SVGEGT, per germline.

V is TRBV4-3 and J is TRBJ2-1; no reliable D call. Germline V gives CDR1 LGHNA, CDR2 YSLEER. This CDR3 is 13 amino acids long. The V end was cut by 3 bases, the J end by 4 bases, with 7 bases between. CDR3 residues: CASSQGMYNEQFF. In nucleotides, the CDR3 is TGCGCCAGCAGCCAGGGGATGTACAATGAGCAGTTCTTC.

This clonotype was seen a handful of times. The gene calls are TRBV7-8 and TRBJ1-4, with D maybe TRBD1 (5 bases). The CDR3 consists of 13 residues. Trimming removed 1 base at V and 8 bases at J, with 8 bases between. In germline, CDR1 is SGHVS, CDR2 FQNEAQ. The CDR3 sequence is CASSLDRGEKLFF. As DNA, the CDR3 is TGTGCCAGCAGCTTAGATAGGGGCGAAAAACTGTTTTTT.

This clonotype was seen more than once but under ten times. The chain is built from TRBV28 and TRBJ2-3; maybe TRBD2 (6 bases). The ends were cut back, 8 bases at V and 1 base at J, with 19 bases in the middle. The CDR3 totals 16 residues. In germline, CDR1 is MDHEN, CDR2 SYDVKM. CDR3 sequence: CASSPEGTLGTDTQYF. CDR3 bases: TGTGCCAGCTCCCCGGAGGGGACCCTAGGCACAGATACGCAGTATTTT.

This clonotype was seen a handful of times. In DNA form, the CDR3 reads TGCAGTGCTACCGGGACTATCATCCGGTCCTACAATGAGCAGTTCTTC. Protein: CSATGTIIRSYNEQFF. The chain recombines TRBV20-1 with TRBJ2-1; 7 nucleotides match TRBD2. This CDR3 comprises 16 residues. The V gene end was trimmed by 4 bases and the J gene end by 1 base; junction bases not matched to a gene: 10. From germline, CDR1 is DFQATT and CDR2 SNEGSKA (reference sequence).

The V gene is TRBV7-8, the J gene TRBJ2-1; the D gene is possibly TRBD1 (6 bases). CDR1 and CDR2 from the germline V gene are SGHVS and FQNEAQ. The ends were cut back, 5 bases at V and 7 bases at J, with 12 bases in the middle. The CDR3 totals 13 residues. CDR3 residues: CASSLRDKNEQFF. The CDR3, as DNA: TGTGCCAGCAGCCTACGGGACAAGAATGAGCAGTTCTTC.

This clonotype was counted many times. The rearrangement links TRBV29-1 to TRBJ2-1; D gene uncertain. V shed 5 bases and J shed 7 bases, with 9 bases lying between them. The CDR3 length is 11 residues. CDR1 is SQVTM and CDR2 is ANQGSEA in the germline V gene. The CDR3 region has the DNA TGCAGCGTTAAGGGTTCAAATGAGCAGTTCTTC. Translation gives CSVKGSNEQFF.

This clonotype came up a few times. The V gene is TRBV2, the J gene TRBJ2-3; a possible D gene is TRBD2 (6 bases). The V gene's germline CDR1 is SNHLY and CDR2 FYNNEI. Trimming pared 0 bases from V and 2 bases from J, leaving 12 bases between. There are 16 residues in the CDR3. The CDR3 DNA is TGTGCCAGCAGTGAAGCTAGCGGAACAAACACAGATACGCAGTATTTT. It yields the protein CASSEASGTNTDTQYF.

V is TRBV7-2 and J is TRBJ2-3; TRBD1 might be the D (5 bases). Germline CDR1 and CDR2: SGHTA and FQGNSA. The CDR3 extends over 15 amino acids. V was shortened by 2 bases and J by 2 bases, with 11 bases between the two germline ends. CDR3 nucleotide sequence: TGTGCCAGCAGCTTAATGCAGGGCATCACAGATACGCAGTATTTT. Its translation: CASSLMQGITDTQYF. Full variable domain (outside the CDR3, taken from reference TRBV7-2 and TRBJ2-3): GAGVSQSPSNKVTEKGKDVELRCDPISGHTALYWYRQSLGQGLEFLIYFQGNSAPDKSGLPSDRFSAERTGGSVSTLTIQRTQQEDSAVYLCASSLMQGITDTQYFGPGTRLTVL.

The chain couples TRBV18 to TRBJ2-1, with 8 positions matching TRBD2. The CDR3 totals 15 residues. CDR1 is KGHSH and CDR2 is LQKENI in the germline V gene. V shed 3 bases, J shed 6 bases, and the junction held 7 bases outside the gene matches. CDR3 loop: CASSPPGLGSNEQFF. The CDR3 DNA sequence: TGTGCCAGCTCACCTCCGGGACTAGGATCCAATGAGCAGTTCTTC.

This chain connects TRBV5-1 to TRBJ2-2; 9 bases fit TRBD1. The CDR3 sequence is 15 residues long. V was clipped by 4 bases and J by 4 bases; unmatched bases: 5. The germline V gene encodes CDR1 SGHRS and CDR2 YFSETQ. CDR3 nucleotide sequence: TGCGCCAGCAGCCAACGGACAGGGGCCACCGGGGAGCTGTTTTTT. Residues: CASSQRTGATGELFF.

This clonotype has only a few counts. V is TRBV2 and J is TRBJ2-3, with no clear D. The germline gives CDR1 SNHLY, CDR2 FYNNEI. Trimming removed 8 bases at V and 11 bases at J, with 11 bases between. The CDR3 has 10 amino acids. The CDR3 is CASQLSRQYF. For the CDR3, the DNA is TGTGCCAGCCAGTTAAGTAGGCAGTATTTT.

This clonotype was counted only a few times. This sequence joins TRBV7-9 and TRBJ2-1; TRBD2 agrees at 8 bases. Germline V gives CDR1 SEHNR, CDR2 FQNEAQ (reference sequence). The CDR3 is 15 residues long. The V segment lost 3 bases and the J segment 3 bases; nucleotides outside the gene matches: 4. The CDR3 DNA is TGTGCCAGCAGCTTCAAGAGCGGGAGCTACAATGAGCAGTTCTTC. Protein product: CASSFKSGSYNEQFF.